Following are 25 T cell receptor beta chains from one sample sequenced in a study of blood T cell repertoires in COVID-19. The protocol was immunoSEQ multiplex PCR, while the TCRdb copy is restricted to in-frame clones and leaves out a portion. The table records around 180,000 clones, approximately 87% of them present only once. Sequenced material: peripheral blood. Receptor source: a person between 65 and 79 years old with COVID-19, enrolled during active disease.

The chain uses TRBV7-3 and TRBJ2-1, with D unclear. Germline V lookup: CDR1 SGHTA, CDR2 FQGTGA. This CDR3 has 14 amino acids. Trimming stripped 6 bases from V and 5 bases from J, with 14 bases between. The CDR3 loop is CASRHPPGHNEQFF. CDR3 sequence (DNA): TGTGCCAGCAGACATCCACCAGGTCACAATGAGCAGTTCTTC.

This chain uses TRBV7-8 with TRBJ1-2; no reliable D call. Germline assignment: CDR1 SGHVS and CDR2 FQNEAQ. CDR3 size: 16 residues. Deletions cut 1 base from V and 2 bases from J, with 14 bases between. The CDR3, as DNA: TGTGCCAGCAGCTTAGTTCGCCAGGCGGGCAACTATGGCTACACCTTC. Amino acid sequence: CASSLVRQAGNYGYTF. The full variable domain, with the rest looked up from reference TRBV7-8 and TRBJ1-2, is GAGVSQSPRYKVAKRGQDVALRCDPISGHVSLFWYQQALGQGPEFLTYFQNEAQLDKSGLPSDRFFAERPEGSVSTLKIQRTQQEDSAVYLCASSLVRQAGNYGYTFGSGTRLTVV.

This rearrangement joins TRBV3-1 (or the pseudogene TRBV3-2) to TRBJ2-1; 8 bases line up with TRBD1. This CDR3 has 13 residues. Germline CDR1 reads LGHDT; CDR2 reads YNNKEL (reference sequence). Trimming took 0 bases from V and 12 from J; bases not matched to a gene: 4. Here the CDR3 DNA reads TGTGCCAGCAGCCAAGATAGGACAGGGTCGCAGTTCTTC. Translation gives CASSQDRTGSQFF.

This rearrangement joins TRBV19 to TRBJ2-5; D possibly corresponds to TRBD1 (6 bases). The CDR3 has 13 amino acids. The V gene's germline CDR1 is LNHDA and CDR2 SQIVND (reference sequence). V lost 5 bases, J lost 4 bases, and 11 bases lay in between. The CDR3 reads CASSSTGIETQYF. CDR3 coding DNA: TGTGCCAGTAGTTCAACAGGGATAGAGACCCAGTACTTC.

This sequence joins TRBV6-6 and TRBJ1-4, with 11 bases aligning to TRBD1. There are 13 residues in the CDR3. V shed 7 bases and J 7 bases; nucleotides not matched to a gene: 2. In germline, CDR1 is MNHNY, CDR2 SVGAGI (reference sequence). Here the CDR3 reads CASMGQGGEKLFF. In DNA form, the CDR3 reads TGTGCCAGCATGGGACAGGGGGGTGAAAAACTGTTTTTT.

The V and J genes are TRBV7-2 and TRBJ1-1; possible D gene TRBD1, 5 bases. Germline CDR1 SGHTA, CDR2 FQGNSA. V was pared by 6 bases and J by 2 bases, with 19 bases between. CDR3 size: 16 residues. The CDR3 DNA is TGTGCCAGCAGTTCACCCCCCGGGGGACGCAACACTGAAGCTTTCTTT. This gives the protein CASSSPPGGRNTEAFF.

The gene calls are TRBV15 and TRBJ2-5; the D gene is possibly TRBD1 (6 bases). Germline CDR1 LNHNV, CDR2 YYDKDF (reference sequence). With 1 base removed from V and 0 bases from J, the gap between germline ends came to 18 bases. The length of the CDR3 is 18 residues. CDR3 DNA sequence: TGTGCCACCAGCAGAGGATCCGGGACACTAAAGTACCAAGAGACCCAGTACTTC. This encodes CATSRGSGTLKYQETQYF.

In this sample, this clone turned up a few times. The J gene is TRBJ1-1, the V gene TRBV6-2 or TRBV6-3; maybe TRBD1 (5 bases). In germline, CDR1 is MNHEY, CDR2 SVGEGT. The CDR3 sequence is 16 residues long. The germline V and J ends were trimmed by 0 bases and 0 bases, with 11 bases remaining between them. This chain's CDR3 is CASSYSKGQLNTEAFF. CDR3 sequence (DNA): TGTGCCAGCAGTTACTCGAAAGGACAACTGAACACTGAAGCTTTCTTT.

V usage is TRBV7-9 and J usage is TRBJ2-1; 10 bases line up with TRBD2. V was pared by 5 bases and J by 6 bases, with 7 bases of the junction left unmatched. This CDR3 comprises 15 residues. The V gene's germline CDR1 is SEHNR and CDR2 FQNEAQ (reference sequence). The CDR3 is CASSQGSGGANEQFF. The CDR3 DNA reads TGTGCCAGCAGCCAAGGGAGCGGGGGGGCCAATGAGCAGTTCTTC.

Only one count was recorded for this clone. V usage is TRBV19 and J usage is TRBJ2-7; 9 bases are a match to TRBD1. V was pared by 7 bases and J by 3 bases, with 4 bases of the junction left unmatched. The CDR3 sequence is 13 residues long. The germline gives CDR1 LNHDA, CDR2 SQIVND (reference sequence). In nucleotides, the CDR3 is TGTGCCAGTACAGGGGACAGGGTCTACGAGCAGTACTTC. This translates into CASTGDRVYEQYF. Drawing the rest from reference TRBV19 and TRBJ2-7, the complete variable domain is DGGITQSPKYLFRKEGQNVTLSCEQNLNHDAMYWYRQDPGQGLRLIYYSQIVNDFQKGDIAEGYSVSREKKESFPLTVTSAQKNPTAFYLCASTGDRVYEQYFGPGTRLTVT.

The CDR3 bases are TGTGCCAGCAGCCAAGATCTTGTGGGGGGGGAGCAGTTCTTC. Its protein is CASSQDLVGGEQFF. The chain employs TRBV3-1 (or the pseudogene TRBV3-2) and TRBJ2-1; the match to TRBD2 covers 7 bases. With 0 bases clipped from V and 10 bases from J, the junction kept 6 bases outside the gene matches. Germline V lookup: CDR1 LGHDT, CDR2 YNNKEL (reference sequence). This CDR3 is 14 amino acids long.

The genes are TRBV25-1 and TRBJ1-6; 10 bases align to TRBD1. The V segment lost 7 bases and the J segment 8 bases; nucleotides outside the gene matches: 5. This CDR3 has 14 amino acids. Germline V gene data show CDR1 as MGHDK and CDR2 as SYGVNS. CDR3 nucleotides: TGTGCCAGCACTCCGGGACAGGGGCATTCACCCCTCCACTTT. This codes for CASTPGQGHSPLHF.

The V gene is TRBV5-1, the J gene TRBJ2-3, with D possibly matching TRBD2 (6 bases). Trimming cost V 1 base and J 0 bases, with 9 bases left between them. The length of the CDR3 is 15 residues. CDR1 and CDR2 (germline): SGHRS, YFSETQ. CDR3 in amino acids: CASSLSSASTDTQYF. In DNA form, the CDR3 reads TGCGCCAGCAGCTTGTCTAGCGCTAGCACAGATACGCAGTATTTT.

The rearrangement links TRBV10-2 to TRBJ2-1, with D perhaps TRBD2 (5 bases). This CDR3 region has 14 residues. V gave up 10 bases and J gave up 6 bases, with 19 bases separating them. The germline V gene encodes CDR1 WSHSY and CDR2 SAAADI. CDR3 in DNA: TGCGCCACCTCCTTACAACGACTAATCAATGAGCAGTTCTTC. It is translated as CATSLQRLINEQFF.

Of note for this clone: The junction shows a germline mismatch at one end, possibly a read error. This chain connects TRBV5-5 to TRBJ2-5, with D tentatively TRBD1 (6 bases). Germline V gene data show CDR1 as SGHKS and CDR2 as YYEKEE (reference sequence). The length of the CDR3 is 15 residues. As DNA, the CDR3 is TGTGCCACCAGCTTTCTGGGGGCCCCGGGGGAGACCCAGTACTTC. It codes for CATSFLGAPGETQYF.

The J gene is TRBJ1-1, the V gene TRBV19, with D possibly TRBD1 on 6 matching bases. CDR3 length equals 13 residues. Germline CDR1 is LNHDA and CDR2 is SQIVND (reference sequence). Trimming pared 3 bases from V and 4 bases from J, leaving 9 bases between. The CDR3 nucleotides read TGTGCCAGTAGTATGGGGGGGCTCACTGAAGCTTTCTTT. The encoded protein is CASSMGGLTEAFF.

The chain's CDR3 is CASSYWGGVTGELFF. The DNA for the CDR3 is TGTGCCAGCAGTTATTGGGGAGGAGTCACCGGGGAGCTGTTTTTT. The chain uses TRBV6-5 and TRBJ2-2; tentative D call: TRBD2 (6 bases). The CDR3 totals 15 residues. Trimming shortened V by 3 bases and J by 4 bases, and 12 bases separated the two germline ends. Germline V CDR1 and CDR2: MNHEY, SVGAGI.

Here the CDR3 reads CAWGQGNNSPLHF. CDR3 DNA: TGTGCCTGGGGACAGGGGAATAATTCACCCCTCCACTTT. The rearrangement uses TRBV30 and TRBJ1-6, with 9 bases aligning to TRBD1. Trimming removed 5 bases from V and 5 bases from J; junction bases left unmatched: 1. The CDR3 loop spans 13 amino acids. From germline, CDR1 is GTSNPN and CDR2 SVGIG (reference sequence).

The CDR3 region has the DNA TGTGCCAGCAGCTTACAGGGGGTTCTAACGAACTCCTACAATGAGCAGTTCTTC. Protein: CASSLQGVLTNSYNEQFF. V gene TRBV7-8 combines with J gene TRBJ2-1; 7 nucleotides line up with TRBD1. CDR3 length: 18 residues. The V gene end was trimmed by 2 bases and the J gene end by 0 bases; junction bases not matched to a gene: 10. Germline values: CDR1 SGHVS, CDR2 FQNEAQ.

The CDR3 sequence: CASSLPRVGSPLHF. The CDR3 DNA sequence: TGTGCCAGCAGTTTGCCCAGGGTGGGCTCACCCCTCCACTTT. This chain joins TRBV28 and TRBJ1-6; tentative D call: TRBD1 (5 bases). The CDR3 consists of 14 residues. Germline values: CDR1 MDHEN, CDR2 SYDVKM. V was pared by 3 bases and J by 10 bases, with 13 bases between.

J is TRBJ2-7 and V is TRBV6-9, with 7 bases that match TRBD1. The CDR3 runs 14 residues. The V gene's germline CDR1 is MNHGY and CDR2 SVAAGI. The V gene end was trimmed by 7 bases and the J gene end by 3 bases; junction bases not matched to a gene: 9. CDR3 loop: CASTPGQKSYEQYF. The CDR3 nucleotides read TGTGCCAGCACGCCGGGACAGAAAAGCTACGAGCAGTACTTC.

The J gene is TRBJ1-3, the V gene TRBV3-1 (or the pseudogene TRBV3-2), with 9 positions matching TRBD1. V shed 1 base and J 7 bases; nucleotides not matched to a gene: 8. The CDR3 consists of 16 residues. Germline loops: CDR1 LGHDT, CDR2 YNNKEL (reference sequence). CDR3 DNA: TGTGCCAGCAGCCAAGTAGGAACAGGGGGCGGGAACACCATATATTTT. Encoded protein: CASSQVGTGGGNTIYF.

The V and J genes are TRBV19 and TRBJ1-1; 7 positions match TRBD1. The CDR3 runs 14 residues. V gave up 1 base and J gave up 7 bases; unmatched junction bases: 6. CDR1 and CDR2 from the germline V gene are LNHDA and SQIVND (reference sequence). CDR3 DNA: TGTGCCAGTAGTATAGCCCGGGACAGACATGAAGCTTTCTTT. Translation: CASSIARDRHEAFF. The full variable domain, with the rest looked up from reference TRBV19 and TRBJ1-1, is DGGITQSPKYLFRKEGQNVTLSCEQNLNHDAMYWYRQDPGQGLRLIYYSQIVNDFQKGDIAEGYSVSREKKESFPLTVTSAQKNPTAFYLCASSIARDRHEAFFGQGTRLTVV.

The chain is built from TRBV9 and TRBJ2-6, with D possibly TRBD1 on 6 matching bases. The V gene's germline CDR1 is SGDLS and CDR2 YYNGEE. CDR3 length: 16 residues. V dropped 0 bases and J dropped 4 bases, with 11 bases sitting between them. The CDR3 is CASSVGGGSGANVLTF. The CDR3 nucleotides read TGTGCCAGCAGCGTAGGAGGGGGTTCAGGGGCCAACGTCCTGACTTTC. The full variable domain, its missing parts supplied by reference TRBV9 and TRBJ2-6, is DSGVTQTPKHLITATGQRVTLRCSPRSGDLSVYWYQQSLDQGLQFLIQYYNGEERAKGNILERFSAQQFPDLHSELNLSSLELGDSALYFCASSVGGGSGANVLTFGAGSRLTVL.

This clone has ten or more counts. The V and J genes are TRBV7-9 and TRBJ1-2; D is possibly TRBD1 (6 bases). Germline CDR1 reads SEHNR; CDR2 reads FQNEAQ (reference sequence). The CDR3 runs 16 residues. V lost 1 base and J 4 bases, leaving 16 bases between the germline ends. The CDR3 coding sequence is TGTGCCAGCAGCTTAGGAGTTTCAGGGGTTCTCTATGGCTACACCTTC. Protein sequence: CASSLGVSGVLYGYTF.